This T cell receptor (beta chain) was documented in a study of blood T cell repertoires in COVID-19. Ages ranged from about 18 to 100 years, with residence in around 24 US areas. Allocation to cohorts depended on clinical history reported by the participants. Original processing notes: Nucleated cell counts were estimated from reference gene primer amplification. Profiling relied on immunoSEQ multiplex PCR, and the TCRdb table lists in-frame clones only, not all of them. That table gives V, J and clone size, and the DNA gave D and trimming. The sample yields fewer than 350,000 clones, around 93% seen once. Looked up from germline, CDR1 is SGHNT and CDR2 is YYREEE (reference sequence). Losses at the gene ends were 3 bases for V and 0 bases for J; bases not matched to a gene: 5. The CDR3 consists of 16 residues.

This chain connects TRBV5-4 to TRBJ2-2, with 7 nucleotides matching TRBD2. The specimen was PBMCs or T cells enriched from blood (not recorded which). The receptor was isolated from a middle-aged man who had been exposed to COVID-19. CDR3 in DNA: TGTGCCAGCAGCTCCTCGGGAGGCGCGAACACCGGGGAGCTGTTTTTT. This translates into CASSSSGGANTGELFF.